Below, 7 T cell receptor beta chains from the same sample are listed, as sequenced in a study of T cell responses to AZD1222 COVID-19 vaccine. The protocol was immunoSEQ multiplex PCR, while the TCRdb copy is restricted to in-frame clones and leaves out a portion. The sample comprises roughly 40,000 clones, 60% to 85% of which are singletons, and around 3.9% rests with the top ten. The source was peripheral blood, collected on day 0 of AZD1222 vaccination. Receptors originate from an adult in good health.

The V gene is TRBV19, the J gene TRBJ2-1; tentative D call: TRBD2 (6 bases). The germline V gene encodes CDR1 LNHDA and CDR2 SQIVND (reference sequence). CDR3 size: 17 residues. Trimming stripped 3 bases from V and 5 bases from J, with 20 bases between. The CDR3: CASSIPDSWGVHNEQFF. The CDR3 DNA reads as TGTGCCAGTAGTATCCCCGATTCTTGGGGGGTCCACAATGAGCAGTTCTTC.

CDR3 bases: TGTGCCAGCAGCTTCCAGGGGCAAGTGGGGGAGCTGTTTTTT. This gives the protein CASSFQGQVGELFF. The chain uses TRBV7-6 and TRBJ2-2; perhaps TRBD1 as D (6 bases). Deletions cut 3 bases from V and 8 bases from J, with 13 bases between. This CDR3 contains 14 residues. Germline loops: CDR1 SGHVS, CDR2 FNYEAQ.

The chain couples TRBV2 to TRBJ2-5, with D possibly called TRBD1 or TRBD2 (5 bases each). V lost 8 bases and J lost 5, with 15 bases in between. Germline lookup yields CDR1 SNHLY and CDR2 FYNNEI. The CDR3 sequence is 13 residues long. The CDR3 bases are TGTGCCAGCGGGTCCGGGGCTAGGGAGACCCAGTACTTC. Protein product: CASGSGARETQYF.

V gene TRBV4-1 combines with J gene TRBJ1-2; a possible D gene is TRBD1 (5 bases). V lost 0 bases, J lost 0 bases, and 14 bases lay in between. Germline CDR1 is MGHRA and CDR2 is YSYEKL. The CDR3 spans 17 residues. DNA of the CDR3: TGCGCCAGCAGCCAAGATCGGAGGCAGGGTCCTAACTATGGCTACACCTTC. Translated, it gives CASSQDRRQGPNYGYTF.

V and J are TRBV19 and TRBJ2-5, with TRBD1 matching over 7 bases. The germline gives CDR1 LNHDA, CDR2 SQIVND (reference sequence). The CDR3 has 15 amino acids. V trimming: 5 bases; J trimming: 2 bases; junction bases outside the gene matches: 8. As DNA, the CDR3 is TGTGCCAGTAGTCTTAAACCGACAGGGCAAGAGACCCAGTACTTC. It translates to CASSLKPTGQETQYF.

The chain combines TRBV20-1 with TRBJ1-2; no definite D call. Germline CDR1 reads DFQATT; CDR2 reads SNEGSKA (reference sequence). Deletions cut 6 bases from V and 12 bases from J, with 17 bases between. CDR3 size: 11 residues. CDR3 amino acids: CSAWAFSGDTF. The CDR3 DNA is TGCAGTGCCTGGGCCTTCTCGGGAGACACCTTC.

V gene TRBV5-1 combines with J gene TRBJ1-6; 7 positions agree with TRBD1. Per germline, CDR1 SGHRS and CDR2 YFSETQ. With V trimmed by 4 bases and J by 8 bases, 9 bases remained unmatched. CDR3 length equals 15 residues. The CDR3 DNA follows: TGCGCCAGCAGCGGCCAGGGGGTTTCTGATTCACCCCTCCACTTT. Its protein product is CASSGQGVSDSPLHF.